The 13 T cell receptor beta chains below come from one sample, sequenced in a study of monozygotic twins with inflammatory bowel disease. With the 5' RACE reads reprocessed, TCRdb shows one record per CDR3 protein and no DNA. The ten top clones account for 1.6%, within a sample of about 210,000 distinct CDR3 sequences. The sample taken for sequencing was blood. The receptors here all came from a human donor with ulcerative colitis or Crohn's disease, or a healthy co-twin of an affected twin (not recorded which).

The chain links TRBV20-1 to TRBJ2-5; the TRBD1 assignment by TCRdb is unverifiable without DNA. CDR3 length: 12 residues. CDR1 is DFQATT and CDR2 is SNEGSKA in the germline V gene (reference sequence). CDR3 protein: CSVPDRRETQYF.

The chain is built from TRBV7-2 and TRBJ1-1; TCRdb indicates TRBD1, and absent DNA this call remains unverified. Germline-derived CDR1 and CDR2 are SGHTA and FQGNSA. The CDR3 consists of 14 residues. The CDR3 is CASSSPGGGTEAFF.

CDR3 region: CASSKLPGQLDYGYTF. This chain links TRBV5-1 with TRBJ1-2; TCRdb reports TRBD1, a call that lacks DNA to check it against. This CDR3 has 16 amino acids. CDR1 SGHRS and CDR2 YFSETQ come from the germline V gene.

This chain joins TRBV12-3 or TRBV12-4 and TRBJ2-3; TCRdb names TRBD1, which stays unverified in the absence of DNA. The CDR3 runs 16 residues. CDR3 sequence reads: CASSWGVNRGTDTQYF.

The chain is built from TRBV15 and TRBJ2-4; TCRdb selects TRBD2, and the lack of DNA leaves this call unchecked. The CDR3 is 18 residues long. From germline, CDR1 is LNHNV and CDR2 YYDKDF (reference sequence). This chain's CDR3 is CATSRDRASGGGKNIQYF.

This rearrangement joins TRBV12-3 or TRBV12-4 to TRBJ1-3. The CDR3 has 15 amino acids. The CDR3 region is CASSLVGRSGNTIYF.

The chain employs TRBV20-1 and TRBJ1-2; TCRdb reports TRBD1, a call that lacks DNA to check it against. This CDR3 has 15 residues. The germline CDR1 and CDR2 sequences are DFQATT and SNEGSKA (reference sequence). The CDR3: CSAEGQGLASDGYTF.

The rearrangement uses TRBV7-9 and TRBJ2-3. Germline-derived CDR1 and CDR2 are SEHNR and FQNEAQ (reference sequence). The CDR3 runs 11 residues. CDR3 residues: CASSPSQAQYF.

V gene TRBV6-5 combines with J gene TRBJ2-5; TCRdb's D call, TRBD1, is unchecked because there is no DNA. The CDR3 spans 11 residues. Per germline, CDR1 MNHEY and CDR2 SVGAGI. The CDR3 spells CASAGTETQYF.

The rearrangement links TRBV12-3 or TRBV12-4 to TRBJ2-3; with no DNA, the TCRdb D assignment of TRBD2 cannot be verified. The CDR3 has 18 amino acids. This chain's CDR3 is CASSLYGAGGRGTDTQYF.

This rearrangement joins TRBV19 to TRBJ1-2; TCRdb's D call, TRBD1, is unchecked because there is no DNA. CDR1 and CDR2 (germline): LNHDA, SQIVND (reference sequence). This CDR3 region has 14 residues. CDR3 sequence: CASSHQGGTYGYTF.

The chain recombines TRBV3-1 with TRBJ2-5; the TCRdb D gene call, TRBD1, has no DNA to confirm it. This CDR3 is built from 15 residues. Germline V gene sequence: CDR1 LGHDT, CDR2 YNNKEL (reference sequence). CDR3 amino acids: CASSLTGGGQETQYF.

The genes are TRBV3-1 and TRBJ1-3; the D call from TCRdb, TRBD1, cannot be confirmed without DNA. From germline, CDR1 is LGHDT and CDR2 YNNKEL (reference sequence). This CDR3 region has 13 residues. The CDR3 region is CASSRTEGNTIYF.